This T cell receptor (beta chain) appears in the sequencing data of a study of T-cell reconstitution after alpha-beta-depleted transplantation in children. Construction of the TCRbeta library involved unique molecular identifiers. TCRdb re-derived calls from the PCR reads in MiXCR, one entry per CDR3 protein. The data contain roughly 340,000 distinct CDR3 sequences, 15% to 20% of them seen just once; the ten biggest clones take up around two fifths. About this clonotype: Lacking the conserved final phenylalanine or tryptophan, this CDR3 likely reflects a read error.

The V gene's germline CDR1 is WNHNN and CDR2 SYGVQD (reference sequence). The CDR3 runs 15 residues. V was shortened by 3 bases and J by 2 bases, with 11 bases between the two germline ends. This clonotype originated in a male patient aged 2-15 years who had a stem cell transplant for acute lymphoblastic leukemia, so the T cells may come from the graft donor. The specimen comprised PBMCs, mostly from graft donor cells, sampled 360 days after TCRalphabeta/CD19-depleted stem cell transplant. The chain is built from TRBV10-1 and TRBJ2-1; unclear D gene. In nucleotides, the CDR3 is TGCGCCAGCAGTGATCGGACCTATCCCTACAATGAGCAGTTCTAC. Its protein product is CASSDRTYPYNEQFY.